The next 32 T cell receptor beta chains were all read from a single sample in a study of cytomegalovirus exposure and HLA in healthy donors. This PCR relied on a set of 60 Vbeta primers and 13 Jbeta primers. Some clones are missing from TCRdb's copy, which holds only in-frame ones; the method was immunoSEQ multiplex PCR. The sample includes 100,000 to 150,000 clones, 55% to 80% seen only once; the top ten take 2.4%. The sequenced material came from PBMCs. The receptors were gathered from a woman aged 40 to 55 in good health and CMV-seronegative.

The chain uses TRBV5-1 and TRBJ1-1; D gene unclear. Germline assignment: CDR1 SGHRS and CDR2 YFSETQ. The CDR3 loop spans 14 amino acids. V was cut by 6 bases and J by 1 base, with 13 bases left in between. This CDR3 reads CASTRGGGNTEAFF. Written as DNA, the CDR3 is TGCGCCAGCACCCGGGGAGGAGGGAACACTGAAGCTTTCTTT.

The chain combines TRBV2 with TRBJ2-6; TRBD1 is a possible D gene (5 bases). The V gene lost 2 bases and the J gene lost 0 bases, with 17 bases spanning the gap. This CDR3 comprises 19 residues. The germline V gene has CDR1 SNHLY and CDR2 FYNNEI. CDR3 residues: CASSERGMAPTSGANVLTF. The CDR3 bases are TGTGCCAGCAGTGAAAGGGGAATGGCACCTACCTCTGGGGCCAACGTCCTGACTTTC.

CDR3 coding DNA: TGTGCCAGCAGTGGACCGGGGACAGGGACCTACGAGCAGTACTTC. It yields the protein CASSGPGTGTYEQYF. This rearrangement joins TRBV6-1 to TRBJ2-7; TRBD1 agrees at 9 bases. The trim removed 4 bases at V and 2 bases at J, leaving 6 bases unmatched. Germline V gene lookup returns CDR1 MNHNS and CDR2 SASEGT. This CDR3 has 15 amino acids.

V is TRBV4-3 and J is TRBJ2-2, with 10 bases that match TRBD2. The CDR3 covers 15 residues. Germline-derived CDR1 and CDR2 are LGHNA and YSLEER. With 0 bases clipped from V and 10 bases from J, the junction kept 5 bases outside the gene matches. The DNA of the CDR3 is TGCGCCAGCAGCCAAGATTATCTAGCGGGGGCGGAGCTGTTTTTT. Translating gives CASSQDYLAGAELFF.

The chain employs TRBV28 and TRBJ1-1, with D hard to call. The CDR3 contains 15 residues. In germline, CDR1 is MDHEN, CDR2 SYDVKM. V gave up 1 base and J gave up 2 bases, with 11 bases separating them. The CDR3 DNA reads TGTGCCAGCAGTTTATCTTATAGAAAAAACACTGAAGCTTTCTTT. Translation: CASSLSYRKNTEAFF. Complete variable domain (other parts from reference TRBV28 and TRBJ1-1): DVKVTQSSRYLVKRTGEKVFLECVQDMDHENMFWYRQDPGLGLRLIYFSYDVKMKEKGDIPEGYSVSREKKERFSLILESASTNQTSMYLCASSLSYRKNTEAFFGQGTRLTVV.

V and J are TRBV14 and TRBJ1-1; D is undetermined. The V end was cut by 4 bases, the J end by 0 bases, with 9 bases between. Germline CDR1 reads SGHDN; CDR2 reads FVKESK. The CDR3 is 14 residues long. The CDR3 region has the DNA TGTGCCAGCAGCCCTCAGCGGCTGAACACTGAAGCTTTCTTT. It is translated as CASSPQRLNTEAFF.

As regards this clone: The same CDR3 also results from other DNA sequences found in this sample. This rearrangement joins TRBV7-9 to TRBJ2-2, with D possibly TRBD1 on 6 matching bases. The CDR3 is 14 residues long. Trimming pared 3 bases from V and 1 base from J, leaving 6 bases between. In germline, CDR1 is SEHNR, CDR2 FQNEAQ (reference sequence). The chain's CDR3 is CASSLGQNTGELFF. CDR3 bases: TGTGCCAGCAGCTTGGGACAGAACACCGGGGAGCTGTTTTTT.

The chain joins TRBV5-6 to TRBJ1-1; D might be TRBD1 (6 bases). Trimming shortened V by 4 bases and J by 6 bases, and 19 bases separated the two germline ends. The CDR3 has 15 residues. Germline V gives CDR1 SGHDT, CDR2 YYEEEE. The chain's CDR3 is CASSPLGTGGAEAFF. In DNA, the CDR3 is TGTGCCAGCAGCCCTCTGGGGACGGGGGGCGCTGAAGCTTTCTTT.

DNA of the CDR3: TGTGCCAGCGCGGGACAGGGGGTAGGGGGGGAGCTGTTTTTT. It codes for CASAGQGVGGELFF. The J gene is TRBJ2-2, the V gene TRBV5-4, with 11 bases matching TRBD1. CDR1 and CDR2 from the germline V gene are SGHNT and YYREEE (reference sequence). The CDR3 has 14 amino acids. Unmatched junction bases numbered 7, after V lost 7 bases and J lost 8 bases.

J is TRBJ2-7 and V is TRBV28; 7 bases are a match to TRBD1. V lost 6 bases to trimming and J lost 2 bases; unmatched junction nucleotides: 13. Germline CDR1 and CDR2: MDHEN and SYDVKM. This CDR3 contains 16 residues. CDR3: CASRGADGTAAYEQYF. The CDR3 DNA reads TGTGCCAGCAGGGGGGCAGACGGGACAGCCGCCTACGAGCAGTACTTC.

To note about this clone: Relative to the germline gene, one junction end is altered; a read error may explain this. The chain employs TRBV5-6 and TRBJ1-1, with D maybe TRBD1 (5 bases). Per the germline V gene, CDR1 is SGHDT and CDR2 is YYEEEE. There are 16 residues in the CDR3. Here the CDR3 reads CASSLTIQGMKTEAFF. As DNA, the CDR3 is TGTGCCAGCAGCTTGACGATCCAGGGTATGAAAACTGAAGCTTTCTTT.

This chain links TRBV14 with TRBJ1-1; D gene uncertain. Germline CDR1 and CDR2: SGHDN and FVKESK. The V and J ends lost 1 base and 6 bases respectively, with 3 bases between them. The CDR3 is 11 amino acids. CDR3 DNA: TGTGCCAGCAGCCAAGTAGCTGAAGCTTTCTTT. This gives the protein CASSQVAEAFF.

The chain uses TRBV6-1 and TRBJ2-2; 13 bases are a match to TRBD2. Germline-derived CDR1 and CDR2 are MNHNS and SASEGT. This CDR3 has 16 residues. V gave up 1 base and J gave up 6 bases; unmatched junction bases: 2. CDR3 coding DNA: TGTGCCAGCAGTGAAGGGACTAGCGGGGGTCCCGGGGAGCTGTTTTTT. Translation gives CASSEGTSGGPGELFF.

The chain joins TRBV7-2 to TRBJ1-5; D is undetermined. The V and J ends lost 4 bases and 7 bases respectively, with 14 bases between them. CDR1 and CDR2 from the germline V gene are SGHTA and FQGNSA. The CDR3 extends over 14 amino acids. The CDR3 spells CASSSGRQWQPQHF. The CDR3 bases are TGTGCCAGCAGCTCTGGGAGGCAGTGGCAGCCCCAGCATTTT.

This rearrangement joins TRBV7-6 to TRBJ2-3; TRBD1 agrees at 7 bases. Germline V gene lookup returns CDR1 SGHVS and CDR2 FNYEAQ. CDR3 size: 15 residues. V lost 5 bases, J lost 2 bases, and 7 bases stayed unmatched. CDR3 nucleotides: TGTGCCAGCAGCCGCCTAGGGGGCGACACAGATACGCAGTATTTT. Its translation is CASSRLGGDTDTQYF.

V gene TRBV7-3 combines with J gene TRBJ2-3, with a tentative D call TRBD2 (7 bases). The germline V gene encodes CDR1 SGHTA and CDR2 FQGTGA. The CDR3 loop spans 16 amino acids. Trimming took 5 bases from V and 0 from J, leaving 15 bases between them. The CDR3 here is CASSPRGGSSTDTQYF. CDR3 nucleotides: TGTGCCAGCAGCCCCAGGGGCGGGAGCAGCACAGATACGCAGTATTTT.

Written as DNA, the CDR3 is TGCAGCGTCAAAGGGGGCCCGAACACCGGGGAGCTGTTTTTT. Its protein is CSVKGGPNTGELFF. The V gene is TRBV29-1, the J gene TRBJ2-2; 7 nucleotides align to TRBD1. Germline CDR1 reads SQVTM; CDR2 reads ANQGSEA. The V gene end was trimmed by 6 bases and the J gene end by 0 bases; junction bases not matched to a gene: 4. The CDR3 runs 14 residues.

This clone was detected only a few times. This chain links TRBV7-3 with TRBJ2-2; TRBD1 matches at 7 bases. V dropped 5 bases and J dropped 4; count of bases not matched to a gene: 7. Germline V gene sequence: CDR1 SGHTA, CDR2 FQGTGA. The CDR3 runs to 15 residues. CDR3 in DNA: TGTGCCAGCAGCCCGGGACAGAGACCCACCGGGGAGCTGTTTTTT. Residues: CASSPGQRPTGELFF.

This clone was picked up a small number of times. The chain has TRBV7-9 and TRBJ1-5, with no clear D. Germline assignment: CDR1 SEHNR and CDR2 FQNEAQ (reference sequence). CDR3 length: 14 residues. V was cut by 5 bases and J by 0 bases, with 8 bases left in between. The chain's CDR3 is CASSQPGSNQPQHF. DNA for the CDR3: TGTGCCAGCAGCCAGCCAGGTAGCAATCAGCCCCAGCATTTT.

CDR3 DNA: TGTGCCAGCAGTGAAAGCGTATATAGCAATCAGCCCCAGCATTTT. This translates into CASSESVYSNQPQHF. The chain carries TRBV2 and TRBJ1-5; D gene ambiguous. Germline CDR1 and CDR2: SNHLY and FYNNEI. This CDR3 is built from 15 residues. V lost 2 bases to trimming and J lost 0 bases, with 8 bases between them.

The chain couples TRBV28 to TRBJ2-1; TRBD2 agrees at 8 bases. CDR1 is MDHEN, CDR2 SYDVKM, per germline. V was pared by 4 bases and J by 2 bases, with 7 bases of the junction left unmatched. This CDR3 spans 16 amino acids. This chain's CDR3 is CASSSSSGSPYNEQFF. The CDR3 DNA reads TGTGCCAGCAGTTCATCCAGCGGGAGCCCCTACAATGAGCAGTTCTTC.

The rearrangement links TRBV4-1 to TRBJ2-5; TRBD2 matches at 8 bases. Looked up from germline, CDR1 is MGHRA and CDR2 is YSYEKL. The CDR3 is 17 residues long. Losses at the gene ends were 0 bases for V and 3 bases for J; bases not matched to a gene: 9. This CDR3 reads CASSQDFARGVEETQYF. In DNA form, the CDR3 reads TGCGCCAGCAGCCAAGACTTCGCGCGGGGGGTCGAAGAGACCCAGTACTTC.

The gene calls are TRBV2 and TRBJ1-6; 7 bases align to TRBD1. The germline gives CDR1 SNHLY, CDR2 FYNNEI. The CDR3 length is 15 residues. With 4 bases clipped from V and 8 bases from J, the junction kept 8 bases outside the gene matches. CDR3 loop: CASSVVQGSDSPLHF. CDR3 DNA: TGTGCCAGCAGTGTAGTACAGGGGAGTGATTCACCCCTCCACTTT. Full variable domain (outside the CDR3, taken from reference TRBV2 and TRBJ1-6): EPEVTQTPSHQVTQMGQEVILRCVPISNHLYFYWYRQILGQKVEFLVSFYNNEISEKSEIFDDQFSVERPDGSNFTLKIRSTKLEDSAMYFCASSVVQGSDSPLHFGNGTRLTVT.

CDR3 sequence reads: CGSGGPMGGGYTF. The CDR3 DNA reads TGTGGTTCAGGGGGCCCTATGGGGGGTGGCTACACCTTC. This chain uses TRBV6-6 with TRBJ1-2; TRBD1 agrees at 8 bases. The CDR3 runs to 13 residues. In germline, CDR1 is MNHNY, CDR2 SVGAGI (reference sequence).

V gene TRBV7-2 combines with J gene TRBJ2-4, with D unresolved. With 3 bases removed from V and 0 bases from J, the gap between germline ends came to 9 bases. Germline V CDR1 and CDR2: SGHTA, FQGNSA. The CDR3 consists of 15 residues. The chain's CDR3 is CASSFVGTAKNIQYF. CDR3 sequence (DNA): TGTGCCAGCAGCTTTGTTGGCACAGCCAAAAACATTCAGTACTTC.

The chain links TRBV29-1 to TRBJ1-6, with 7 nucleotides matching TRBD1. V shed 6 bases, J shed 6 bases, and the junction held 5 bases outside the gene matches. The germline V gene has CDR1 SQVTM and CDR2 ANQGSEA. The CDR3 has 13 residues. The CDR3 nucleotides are TGCAGCGTGCAGGGGGAAGTTAATTCACCCCTCCACTTT. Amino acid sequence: CSVQGEVNSPLHF.

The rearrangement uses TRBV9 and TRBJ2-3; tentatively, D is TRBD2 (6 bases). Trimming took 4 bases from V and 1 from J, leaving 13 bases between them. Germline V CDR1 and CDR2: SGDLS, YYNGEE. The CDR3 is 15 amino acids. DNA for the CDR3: TGTGCCAGCAGCTTCAGACTAGGCGGCACAGATACGCAGTATTTT. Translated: CASSFRLGGTDTQYF. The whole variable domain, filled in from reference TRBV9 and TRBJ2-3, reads DSGVTQTPKHLITATGQRVTLRCSPRSGDLSVYWYQQSLDQGLQFLIQYYNGEERAKGNILERFSAQQFPDLHSELNLSSLELGDSALYFCASSFRLGGTDTQYFGPGTRLTVL.

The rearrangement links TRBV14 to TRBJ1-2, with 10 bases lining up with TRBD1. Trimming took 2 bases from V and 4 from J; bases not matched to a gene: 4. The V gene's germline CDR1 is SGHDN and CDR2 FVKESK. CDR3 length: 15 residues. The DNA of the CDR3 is TGTGCCAGCAGCCAATCGGACAGGGGGATCTATGGCTACACCTTC. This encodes CASSQSDRGIYGYTF.

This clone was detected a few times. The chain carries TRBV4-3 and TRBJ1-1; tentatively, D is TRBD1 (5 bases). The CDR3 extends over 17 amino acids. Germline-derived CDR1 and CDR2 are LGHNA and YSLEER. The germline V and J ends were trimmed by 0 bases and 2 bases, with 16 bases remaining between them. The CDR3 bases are TGCGCCAGCAGCCAAGATACTGGAGGGGAGGTAAACACTGAAGCTTTCTTT. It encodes CASSQDTGGEVNTEAFF.

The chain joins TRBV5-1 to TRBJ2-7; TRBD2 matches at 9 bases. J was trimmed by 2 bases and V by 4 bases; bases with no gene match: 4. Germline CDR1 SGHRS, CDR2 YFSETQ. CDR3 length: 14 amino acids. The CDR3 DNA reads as TGCGCCAGCAGCGTGGGACTAGCTACCTACGAGCAGTACTTC. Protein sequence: CASSVGLATYEQYF.

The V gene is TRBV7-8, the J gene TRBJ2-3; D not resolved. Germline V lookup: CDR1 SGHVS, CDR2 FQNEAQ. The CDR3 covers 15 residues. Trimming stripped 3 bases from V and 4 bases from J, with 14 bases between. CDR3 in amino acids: CASSFLGSAADTQYF. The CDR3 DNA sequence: TGTGCCAGCAGCTTTTTGGGTTCCGCGGCAGATACGCAGTATTTT.

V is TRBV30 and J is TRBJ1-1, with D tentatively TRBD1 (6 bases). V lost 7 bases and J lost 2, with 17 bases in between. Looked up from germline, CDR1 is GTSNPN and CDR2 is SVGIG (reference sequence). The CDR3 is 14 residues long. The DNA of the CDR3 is TGTGCCTCCACTTCGGGGGGCTTCAACACTGAAGCTTTCTTT. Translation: CASTSGGFNTEAFF.